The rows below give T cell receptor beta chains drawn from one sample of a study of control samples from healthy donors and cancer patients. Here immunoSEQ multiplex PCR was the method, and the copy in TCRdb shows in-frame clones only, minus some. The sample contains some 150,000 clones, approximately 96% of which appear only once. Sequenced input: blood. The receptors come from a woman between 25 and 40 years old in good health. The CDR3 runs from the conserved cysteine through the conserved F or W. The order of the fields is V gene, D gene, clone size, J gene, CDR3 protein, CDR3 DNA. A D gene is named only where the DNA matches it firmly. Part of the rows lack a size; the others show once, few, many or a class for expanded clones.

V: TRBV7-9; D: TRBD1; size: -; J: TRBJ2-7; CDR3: CASSSTDRGGSYEQYF; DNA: TGTGCCAGCAGCTCAACCGACAGGGGAGGCAGCTACGAGCAGTACTTC
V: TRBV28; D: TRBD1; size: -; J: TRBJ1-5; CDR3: CASSFRQGRSSSNQPQHF; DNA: TGTGCCAGCAGTTTCAGACAGGGGAGAAGTAGTAGCAATCAGCCCCAGCATTTT
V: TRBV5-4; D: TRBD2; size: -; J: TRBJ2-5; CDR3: CASSSLSGLALETQYF; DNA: TGTGCCAGCAGCTCCCTATCGGGACTAGCGTTGGAGACCCAGTACTTC
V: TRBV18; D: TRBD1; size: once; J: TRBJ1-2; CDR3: CASSPDRGTGYTF; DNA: TGTGCCAGCTCTCCGGACAGGGGGACTGGCTACACCTTC
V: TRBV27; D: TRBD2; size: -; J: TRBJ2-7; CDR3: CASSYAVAGEQCF; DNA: TGTGCCAGCAGTTATGCGGTAGCGGGCGAGCAGTGCTTC
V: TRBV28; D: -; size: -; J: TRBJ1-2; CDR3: CASSPPGAGNLNYGYTF; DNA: TGTGCCAGCAGTCCACCGGGGGCGGGAAACCTTAACTATGGCTACACCTTC
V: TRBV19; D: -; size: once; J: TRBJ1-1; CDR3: CASSIFKNTEAFF; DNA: TGTGCCAGTAGTATCTTCAAGAACACTGAAGCTTTCTTT
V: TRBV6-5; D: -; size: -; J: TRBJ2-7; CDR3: CASSYPGTYEQYF; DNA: TGTGCCAGCAGTTACCCGGGGACCTACGAGCAGTACTTC
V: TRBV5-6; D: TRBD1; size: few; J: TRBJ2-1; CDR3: CASSWNGQGLYNEQFF; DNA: TGTGCCAGCAGCTGGAATGGACAGGGCCTGTACAATGAGCAGTTCTTC
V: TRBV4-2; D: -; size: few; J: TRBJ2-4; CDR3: CASSQDIGSGIQYF; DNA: TGTGCCAGCAGCCAAGATATAGGTTCGGGCATTCAGTACTTC
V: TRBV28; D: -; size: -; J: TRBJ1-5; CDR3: CASTTEGVGQPQHF; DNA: TGTGCCAGCACCACCGAGGGAGTGGGTCAGCCCCAGCATTTT
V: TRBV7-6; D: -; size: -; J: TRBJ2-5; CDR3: CASSLGSAGRQETQYF; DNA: TGTGCCAGCAGCCTAGGATCGGCGGGGCGCCAAGAGACCCAGTACTTC
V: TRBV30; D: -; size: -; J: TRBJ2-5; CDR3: CAWRPGTSGTQYF; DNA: TGTGCCTGGAGGCCCGGGACTTCGGGGACCCAGTACTTC
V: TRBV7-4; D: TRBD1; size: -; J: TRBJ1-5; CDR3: CASRSRQGTVQPQHF; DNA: TGTGCCAGCAGATCCCGACAGGGAACGGTTCAGCCCCAGCATTTT
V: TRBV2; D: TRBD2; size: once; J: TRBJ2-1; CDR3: CASSESGAGGINEQFF; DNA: TGTGCCAGCAGTGAAAGTGGGGCGGGAGGGATCAATGAGCAGTTCTTC
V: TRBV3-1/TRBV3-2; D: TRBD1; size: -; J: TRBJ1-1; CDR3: CASRRQGTMNTEAFF; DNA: TGTGCCAGCCGCCGACAGGGAACGATGAACACTGAAGCTTTCTTT
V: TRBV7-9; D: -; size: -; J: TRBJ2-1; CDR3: CASSPPGGSSNEQFF; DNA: TGTGCCAGCAGTCCCCCCGGCGGTAGTTCGAATGAGCAGTTCTTC
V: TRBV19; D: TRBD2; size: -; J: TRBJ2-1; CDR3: CASSIGTSGSYNEQFF; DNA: TGTGCCAGTAGTATCGGGACTAGCGGGAGTTACAATGAGCAGTTCTTC
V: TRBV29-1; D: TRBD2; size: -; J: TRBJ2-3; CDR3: CSVERTSGSPNTQYF; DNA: TGCAGCGTTGAGAGGACTAGCGGGAGCCCGAATACGCAGTATTTT
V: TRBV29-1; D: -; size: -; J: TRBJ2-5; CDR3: CSAGRDGGWETQYF; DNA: TGCAGCGCCGGAAGGGACGGCGGGTGGGAGACCCAGTACTTC
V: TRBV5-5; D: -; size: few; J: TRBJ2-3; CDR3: CASSLIRVPDTQYF; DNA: TGTGCCAGCAGCTTGATCAGAGTTCCAGATACGCAGTATTTT
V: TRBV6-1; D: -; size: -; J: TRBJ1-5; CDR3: CASSEVATQPQHF; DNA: TGTGCCAGCAGTGAAGTTGCTACTCAGCCCCAGCATTTT
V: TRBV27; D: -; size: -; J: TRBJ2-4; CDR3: CASMPTPRQYF; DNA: TGTGCCAGCATGCCGACTCCTAGGCAGTACTTC
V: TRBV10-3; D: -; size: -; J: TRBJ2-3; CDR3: CAIKVGEPADTQYF; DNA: TGTGCCATCAAGGTCGGAGAACCGGCAGATACGCAGTATTTT
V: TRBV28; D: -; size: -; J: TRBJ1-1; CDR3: CASSPEGTKAFF; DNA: TGTGCCAGCAGCCCGGAGGGCACGAAAGCTTTCTTT
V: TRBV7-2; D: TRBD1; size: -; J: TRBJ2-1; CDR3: CASSSWTGGYNEQFF; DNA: TGTGCCAGCAGTTCCTGGACAGGGGGTTACAATGAGCAGTTCTTC
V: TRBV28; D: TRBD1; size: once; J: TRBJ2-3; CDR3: CASTVQGAADTQYF; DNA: TGTGCCAGCACCGTACAGGGGGCCGCAGATACGCAGTATTTT
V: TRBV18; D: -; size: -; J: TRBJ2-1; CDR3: CASSREASNEQFF; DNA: TGTGCCAGCTCACGGGAGGCCTCCAATGAGCAGTTCTTC
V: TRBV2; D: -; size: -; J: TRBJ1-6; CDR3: CASSYSDRRYNSPLHF; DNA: TGTGCCAGCAGTTACAGCGATAGGCGATATAATTCACCCCTCCACTTT
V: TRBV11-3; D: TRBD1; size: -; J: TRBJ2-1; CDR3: CASSSSTGGGNEQFF; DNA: TGTGCCAGCAGCTCCTCGACAGGGGGCGGGAATGAGCAGTTCTTC
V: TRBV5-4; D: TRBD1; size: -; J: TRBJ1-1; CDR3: CASSLRDRGRENTEAFF; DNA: TGTGCCAGCAGCTTACGGGACAGGGGGCGAGAGAACACTGAAGCTTTCTTT
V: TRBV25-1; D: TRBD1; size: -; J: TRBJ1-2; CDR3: CASRATGGFGYTF; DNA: TGTGCCAGCAGAGCAACAGGGGGCTTTGGCTACACCTTC
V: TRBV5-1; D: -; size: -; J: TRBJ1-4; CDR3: CASSSDRDLNEKLFF; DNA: TGCGCCAGCAGCTCTGACAGAGACTTGAATGAAAAACTGTTTTTT
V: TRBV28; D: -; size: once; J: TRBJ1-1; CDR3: CASSPMGEGMNTEAFF; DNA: TGTGCCAGCAGCCCCATGGGTGAGGGGATGAACACTGAAGCTTTCTTT
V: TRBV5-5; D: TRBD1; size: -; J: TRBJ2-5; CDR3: CASSLLGQGLETQYF; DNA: TGTGCCAGCAGCTTGCTAGGACAGGGTTTGGAGACCCAGTACTTC
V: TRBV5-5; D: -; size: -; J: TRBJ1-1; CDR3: CASSLSGPGFMNTEAFF; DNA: TGTGCCAGCAGCTTGTCAGGCCCAGGGTTCATGAACACTGAAGCTTTCTTT
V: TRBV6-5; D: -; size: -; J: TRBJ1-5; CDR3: CASSLGAGNQPQHF; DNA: TGTGCCAGCAGCTTGGGGGCGGGCAATCAGCCCCAGCATTTT
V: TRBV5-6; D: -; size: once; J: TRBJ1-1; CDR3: CASSLEGWQLEAFF; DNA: TGTGCCAGCAGCTTGGAGGGTTGGCAGCTTGAAGCTTTCTTT
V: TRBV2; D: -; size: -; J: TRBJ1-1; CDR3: CASGGDGGVAFF; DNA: TGTGCCAGCGGGGGGGACGGCGGGGTGGCTTTCTTT
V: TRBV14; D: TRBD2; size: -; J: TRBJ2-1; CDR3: CASSQRAGSWDEQFF; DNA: TGTGCCAGCAGCCAGAGAGCGGGAAGTTGGGATGAGCAGTTCTTC
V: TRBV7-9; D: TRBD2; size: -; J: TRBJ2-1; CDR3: CASSLVGLAGEGNEQFF; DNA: TGTGCCAGCAGCTTAGTCGGACTAGCGGGAGAAGGCAATGAGCAGTTCTTC
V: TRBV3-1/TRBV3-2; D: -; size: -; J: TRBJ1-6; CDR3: CASSQGRRGLNSPLHF; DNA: TGTGCCAGCAGCCAAGGGCGTCGGGGACTTAATTCACCCCTCCACTTT
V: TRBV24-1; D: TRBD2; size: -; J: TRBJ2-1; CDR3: CATSDSGLGRGSYNEQFF; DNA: TGTGCCACCAGTGATTCGGGACTAGGGAGGGGCTCCTACAATGAGCAGTTCTTC
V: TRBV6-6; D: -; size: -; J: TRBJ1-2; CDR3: CASSSQGTNYGYTF; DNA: TGTGCCAGCAGTTCTCAGGGAACTAACTATGGCTACACCTTC
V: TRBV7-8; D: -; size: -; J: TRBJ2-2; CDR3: CASSLARVRNGELFF; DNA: TGTGCCAGCAGCTTAGCCAGAGTGAGGAACGGGGAGCTGTTTTTT
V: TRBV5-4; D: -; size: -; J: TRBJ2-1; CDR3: CASSLAGHNEQFF; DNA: TGTGCCAGCAGCTTGGCAGGGCACAATGAGCAGTTCTTC